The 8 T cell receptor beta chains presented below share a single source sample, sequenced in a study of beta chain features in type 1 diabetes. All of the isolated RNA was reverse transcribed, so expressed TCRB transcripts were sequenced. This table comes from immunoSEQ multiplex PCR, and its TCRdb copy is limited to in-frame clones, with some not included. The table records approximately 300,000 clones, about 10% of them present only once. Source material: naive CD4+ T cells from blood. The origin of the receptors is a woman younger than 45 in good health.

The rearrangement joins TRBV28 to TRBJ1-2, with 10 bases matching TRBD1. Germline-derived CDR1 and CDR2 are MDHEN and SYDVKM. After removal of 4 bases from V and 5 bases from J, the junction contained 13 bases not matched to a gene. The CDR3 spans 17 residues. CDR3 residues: CASSSAGTGAVIYGYTF. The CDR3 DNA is TGTGCCAGCAGTTCCGCCGGGACAGGGGCCGTAATATATGGCTACACCTTC.

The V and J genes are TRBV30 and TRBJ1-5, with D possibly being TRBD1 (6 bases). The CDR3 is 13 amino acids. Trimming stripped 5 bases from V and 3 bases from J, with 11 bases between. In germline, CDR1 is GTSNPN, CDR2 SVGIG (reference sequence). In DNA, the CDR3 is TGTGCCTGGGGAGGACAGCTCAATCAGCCCCAGCATTTT. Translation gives CAWGGQLNQPQHF.

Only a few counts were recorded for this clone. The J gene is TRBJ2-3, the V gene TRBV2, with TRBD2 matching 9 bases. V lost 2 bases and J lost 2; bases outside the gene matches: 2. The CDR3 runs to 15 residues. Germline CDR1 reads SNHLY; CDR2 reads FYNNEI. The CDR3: CASSEPSGNTDTQYF. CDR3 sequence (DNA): TGTGCCAGCAGTGAACCTAGCGGGAACACAGATACGCAGTATTTT.

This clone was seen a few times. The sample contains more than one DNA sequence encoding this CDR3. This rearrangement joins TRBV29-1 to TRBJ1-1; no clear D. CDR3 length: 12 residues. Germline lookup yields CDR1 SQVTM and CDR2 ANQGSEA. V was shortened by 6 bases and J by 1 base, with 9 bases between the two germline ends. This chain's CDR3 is CSVVPGNTEAFF. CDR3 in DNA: TGCAGCGTGGTTCCAGGGAACACTGAAGCTTTCTTT.

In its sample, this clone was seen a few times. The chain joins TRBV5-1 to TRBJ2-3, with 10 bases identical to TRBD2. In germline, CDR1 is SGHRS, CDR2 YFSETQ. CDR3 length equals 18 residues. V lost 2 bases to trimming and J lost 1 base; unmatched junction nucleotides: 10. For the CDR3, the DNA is TGCGCCAGCAGCTTAGGCACTAGCGGGATGGGACGCACAGATACGCAGTATTTT. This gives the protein CASSLGTSGMGRTDTQYF.

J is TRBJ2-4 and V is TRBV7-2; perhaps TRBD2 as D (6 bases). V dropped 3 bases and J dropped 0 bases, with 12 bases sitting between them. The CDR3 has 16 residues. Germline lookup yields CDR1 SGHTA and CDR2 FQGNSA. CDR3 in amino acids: CASSLGGAVAKNIQYF. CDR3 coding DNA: TGTGCCAGCAGCTTGGGGGGAGCCGTAGCCAAAAACATTCAGTACTTC.

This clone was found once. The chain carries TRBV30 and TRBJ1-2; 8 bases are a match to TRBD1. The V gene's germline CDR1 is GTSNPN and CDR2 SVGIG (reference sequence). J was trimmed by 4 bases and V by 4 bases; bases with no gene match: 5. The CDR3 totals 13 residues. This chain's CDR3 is CAWTKGTGYGYTF. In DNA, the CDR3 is TGTGCCTGGACCAAGGGGACAGGCTATGGCTACACCTTC.

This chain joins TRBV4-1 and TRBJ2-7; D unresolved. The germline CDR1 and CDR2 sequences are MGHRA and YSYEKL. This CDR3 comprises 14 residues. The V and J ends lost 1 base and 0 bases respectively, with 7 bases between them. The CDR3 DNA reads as TGCGCCAGCAGCCAAGCTCTGAGCTCCTACGAGCAGTACTTC. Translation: CASSQALSSYEQYF.